A single T cell receptor beta chain is shown here with its context. Its antigen remains unknown. This sample is part of a study of cytomegalovirus exposure and HLA in healthy donors. Broader study findings: The listing of approximately 160 TCR beta chains classed them as cytomegalovirus-associated.

Here immunoSEQ multiplex PCR was the method, and the copy in TCRdb shows in-frame clones only, minus some. The sample carries 80,000 to 95,000 clones, 90% to 95% recorded once. Germline assignment: CDR1 KGHSH and CDR2 LQKENI. J was trimmed by 2 bases and V by 6 bases; bases with no gene match: 11. The CDR3 loop spans 18 amino acids. Specimen: PBMCs. This clonotype was obtained from a woman aged 25 to 45 in good health and CMV-seropositive. The V gene is TRBV18, the J gene TRBJ2-1, with 12 bases fitting TRBD2. CDR3: CASSLRLAGGPTYNEQFF. The CDR3 DNA sequence: TGTGCCAGCTCCCTACGCCTAGCGGGAGGGCCTACCTACAATGAGCAGTTCTTC. The full variable domain, rest sourced from reference TRBV18 and TRBJ2-1, is NAGVMQNPRHLVRRRGQEARLRCSPMKGHSHVYWYRQLPEEGLKFMVYLQKENIIDESGMPKERFSAEFPKEGPSILRIQQVVRGDSAAYFCASSLRLAGGPTYNEQFFGPGTRLTVL.